This passage covers 26 T cell receptor beta chains from one sample sequenced in a study of CD8+ T cells in alopecia areata. As to treatment: oral pan-JAK inhibitor, 5-10 mg twice daily. It was cDNA, reverse transcribed from extracted RNA, that served as the sequencing template. Measured with immunoSEQ multiplex PCR; TCRdb has only the in-frame clones, and not every one. Found here are hundreds of thousands of clones, 60% of them singletons; the top ten hold about 0.93%. The sequencing used CD4+ T cells sorted from blood, collected at approximately week 51, from a patient treated with tofacitinib. All receptors come from a human donor with alopecia areata.

In its sample, this clone was seen a few times. The V call is TRBV14, the J call TRBJ1-5; a possible D gene is TRBD1 (5 bases). The V and J ends lost 4 bases and 4 bases respectively, with 8 bases between them. Germline-derived CDR1 and CDR2 are SGHDN and FVKESK. The CDR3 sequence is 13 residues long. In DNA form, the CDR3 reads TGTGCCAGCAGCCCGCAGGGTAATCAGCCCCAGCATTTT. Protein sequence: CASSPQGNQPQHF.

This clone was recorded a few times. V gene TRBV29-1 combines with J gene TRBJ2-5; D gene ambiguous. CDR1 is SQVTM, CDR2 ANQGSEA, per germline. This CDR3 spans 12 amino acids. V was shortened by 4 bases and J by 5 bases, with 11 bases between the two germline ends. DNA for the CDR3: TGCAGCGTTGTTTCCAGCCGGGAGACCCAGTACTTC. It yields the protein CSVVSSRETQYF.

The V gene is TRBV9, the J gene TRBJ2-1; no clear D. The CDR3 runs 14 residues. V was shortened by 0 bases and J by 4 bases, with 8 bases between the two germline ends. Looked up from germline, CDR1 is SGDLS and CDR2 is YYNGEE. For the CDR3, the DNA is TGTGCCAGCAGCGTAGTTTCGGGTTACAATGAGCAGTTCTTC. Translating it yields CASSVVSGYNEQFF.

By share of the sample, this clone is medium-sized. The rearrangement joins TRBV7-2 to TRBJ2-4; the D is unclear. CDR3 length equals 12 residues. CDR1 is SGHTA and CDR2 is FQGNSA in the germline V gene. Trimming took 5 bases from V and 7 from J, leaving 9 bases between them. The CDR3 reads CASSPTYNIQYF. The CDR3 DNA sequence: TGTGCCAGCAGCCCAACCTACAACATTCAGTACTTC.

The chain uses TRBV4-3 and TRBJ1-6; possibly TRBD1 for D (5 bases). Trimming stripped 0 bases from V and 4 bases from J, with 13 bases between. Germline CDR1 reads LGHNA; CDR2 reads YSLEER. This CDR3 spans 17 amino acids. This CDR3 is CASSQDRGFRYNSPLHF. For the CDR3, the DNA is TGCGCCAGCAGCCAAGATCGGGGGTTTAGGTATAATTCACCCCTCCACTTT.

The chain is built from TRBV25-1 and TRBJ1-2; D not certain. From germline, CDR1 is MGHDK and CDR2 SYGVNS. The CDR3 is made up of 14 amino acids. V was trimmed by 1 base and J by 8 bases, leaving 14 bases between them. The chain's CDR3 is CASSEFWGAGGYTF. CDR3 DNA sequence: TGTGCCAGCAGTGAATTCTGGGGAGCTGGCGGCTACACCTTC.

J is TRBJ2-7 and V is TRBV9, with a tentative D call TRBD2 (6 bases). This CDR3 region has 15 residues. Germline V gene sequence: CDR1 SGDLS, CDR2 YYNGEE. The V gene lost 0 bases and the J gene lost 3 bases, with 13 bases spanning the gap. The CDR3 loop is CASSVDWSGSYEQYF. DNA for the CDR3: TGTGCCAGCAGCGTAGATTGGTCCGGGAGCTACGAGCAGTACTTC.

This clone was seen more than once but under ten times. V is TRBV30 and J is TRBJ2-5; possibly TRBD2 for D (5 bases). CDR3 length: 11 residues. Germline assignment: CDR1 GTSNPN and CDR2 SVGIG (reference sequence). The V end lost 1 base, the J end lost 5 bases, and 5 bases lay between the germline ends. CDR3 amino acids: CAWSGEETQYF. The CDR3 nucleotides read TGTGCCTGGAGTGGGGAGGAGACCCAGTACTTC.

The rearrangement uses TRBV28 and TRBJ1-5; a weak D match, TRBD1 (6 bases). Germline CDR1 and CDR2: MDHEN and SYDVKM. The CDR3 loop spans 13 amino acids. Trimming shortened V by 6 bases and J by 5 bases, and 11 bases separated the two germline ends. The CDR3 DNA reads as TGTGCCAGCAGACTCAGGGGTCATCAGCCCCAGCATTTT. It is translated as CASRLRGHQPQHF.

The chain links TRBV4-1 to TRBJ2-3; 12 nucleotides agree with TRBD2. V was clipped by 1 base and J by 8 bases; unmatched bases: 13. The CDR3 runs 18 residues. CDR1 is MGHRA, CDR2 YSYEKL, per germline. CDR3 nucleotide sequence: TGCGCCAGCAGCCAAGCTCTAGCGGGGGGGAATCAATACGGTACGCAGTATTTT. Its translation: CASSQALAGGNQYGTQYF.

A few counts support this clone. This chain links TRBV29-1 with TRBJ2-7; D is ambiguous. This CDR3 contains 14 residues. Germline values: CDR1 SQVTM, CDR2 ANQGSEA. Trimming removed 4 bases at V and 6 bases at J, with 19 bases between. CDR3 amino acids: CSVVLADQGAEQYF. The CDR3 DNA sequence: TGCAGCGTTGTCCTGGCAGACCAAGGCGCCGAGCAGTACTTC.

The V gene is TRBV29-1, the J gene TRBJ2-7; D is perhaps TRBD2 (6 bases). Germline CDR1 SQVTM, CDR2 ANQGSEA. The CDR3 covers 14 residues. The V end was cut by 4 bases, the J end by 3 bases, with 16 bases between. Here the CDR3 DNA reads TGCAGCGTTGGAGAGCGGGCCGCAAACTACGAGCAGTACTTC. Its translation: CSVGERAANYEQYF.

V gene TRBV5-1 combines with J gene TRBJ2-6, with D uncertain. The CDR3 runs to 13 residues. Trimming stripped 5 bases from V and 2 bases from J, with 5 bases between. Per germline, CDR1 SGHRS and CDR2 YFSETQ. The CDR3 loop is CASRIPGANVLTF. CDR3 DNA sequence: TGCGCCAGCAGGATTCCTGGGGCCAACGTCCTGACTTTC.

This chain connects TRBV18 to TRBJ1-4; no reliable D call. Germline CDR1 reads KGHSH; CDR2 reads LQKENI. There are 14 residues in the CDR3. V gave up 2 bases and J gave up 7 bases, with 11 bases separating them. The CDR3 spells CASSPAIAPEKLFF. In DNA form, the CDR3 reads TGTGCCAGCTCACCAGCGATAGCTCCTGAAAAACTGTTTTTT.

This clone was counted between two and nine times. V gene TRBV27 combines with J gene TRBJ1-1; D possibly corresponds to TRBD1 (5 bases). The CDR3 runs to 13 residues. Trimming removed 8 bases at V and 4 bases at J, with 14 bases between. The V gene's germline CDR1 is MNHEY and CDR2 SMNVEV (reference sequence). The CDR3 nucleotides read TGTGCCAGCCGGAACAGGCAACCCACTGAAGCTTTCTTT. Protein product: CASRNRQPTEAFF.

There are a few counts of this clone. The CDR3 DNA reads TGTGCCAGCAGCCATGAGACCTCTGGAAACACCATATATTTT. This translates into CASSHETSGNTIYF. This chain uses TRBV7-9 with TRBJ1-3; no clear D gene. Trimming removed 5 bases at V and 0 bases at J, with 8 bases between. The germline V gene encodes CDR1 SEHNR and CDR2 FQNEAQ (reference sequence). The CDR3 loop spans 14 amino acids.

This clone was seen a handful of times. The V call is TRBV6-5, the J call TRBJ2-3, with TRBD2 matching 8 bases. The J segment lost 1 base and the V segment lost 11 bases, leaving 11 bases of the junction unmatched. From germline, CDR1 is MNHEY and CDR2 SVGAGI. The CDR3 sequence is 15 residues long. The CDR3 DNA reads as TGTGCCGCGGGAATCGGGGGGGGACGCACAGATACGCAGTATTTT. The encoded protein is CAAGIGGGRTDTQYF.

V and J are TRBV27 and TRBJ2-1; 11 positions agree with TRBD1. V shed 3 bases and J 6 bases; nucleotides not matched to a gene: 1. This CDR3 has 14 residues. The germline CDR1 and CDR2 sequences are MNHEY and SMNVEV (reference sequence). CDR3 amino acids: CASSFGTGGNEQFF. CDR3 in DNA: TGTGCCAGCAGTTTTGGGACAGGGGGCAATGAGCAGTTCTTC.

This clone has more than one count but fewer than ten. The chain has TRBV27 and TRBJ1-6; D ambiguous. The V and J ends lost 5 bases and 3 bases respectively, with 11 bases between them. Germline CDR1 is MNHEY and CDR2 is SMNVEV (reference sequence). The CDR3 has 15 residues. CDR3 DNA sequence: TGTGCCAGCAGTCCACCGGCGGGCTATAATTCACCCCTCCACTTT. Translation: CASSPPAGYNSPLHF.

This clone has just a few counts. The chain joins TRBV29-1 to TRBJ1-2; no reliable D call. V lost 5 bases to trimming and J lost 6 bases, with 4 bases between them. The CDR3 contains 9 residues. Germline V gene data show CDR1 as SQVTM and CDR2 as ANQGSEA. For the CDR3, the DNA is TGCAGCGTTACGGATGGCTACACCTTC. Translating it yields CSVTDGYTF. The full variable domain, rest sourced from reference TRBV29-1 and TRBJ1-2, is SAVISQKPSRDICQRGTSLTIQCQVDSQVTMMFWYRQQPGQSLTLIATANQGSEATYESGFVIDKFPISRPNLTFSTLTVSNMSPEDSSIYLCSVTDGYTFGSGTRLTVV.

With respect to this clone: This specimen includes other DNA sequences encoding the same CDR3. The chain uses TRBV9 and TRBJ2-1; the D is unclear. The germline V gene encodes CDR1 SGDLS and CDR2 YYNGEE. The CDR3 spans 14 residues. V lost 0 bases and J lost 1, with 5 bases in between. In DNA form, the CDR3 reads TGTGCCAGCAGCGTAGCACCTTCCTACAATGAGCAGTTCTTC. This encodes CASSVAPSYNEQFF.

CDR3 in amino acids: CAWSGQGRVYGYTF. In DNA, the CDR3 is TGTGCCTGGAGTGGACAGGGTAGGGTCTATGGCTACACCTTC. The genes are TRBV30 and TRBJ1-2, with TRBD1 matching over 7 bases. The CDR3 runs to 14 residues. Looked up from germline, CDR1 is GTSNPN and CDR2 is SVGIG (reference sequence). With V trimmed by 1 base and J by 4 bases, 6 bases remained unmatched.

V gene TRBV5-1 combines with J gene TRBJ2-5; tentative D call: TRBD2 (5 bases). Germline V gene sequence: CDR1 SGHRS, CDR2 YFSETQ. Trimming left V 1 base short and J 5 bases short, with 9 bases between. The length of the CDR3 is 13 residues. The CDR3 nucleotides are TGCGCCAGCAGCTTGTATAGCGACGAGACCCAGTACTTC. This gives the protein CASSLYSDETQYF.

This clone was picked up a small number of times. The rearrangement links TRBV27 to TRBJ2-3; TRBD2 might be the D (5 bases). V was shortened by 5 bases and J by 2 bases, with 5 bases between the two germline ends. The CDR3 is made up of 12 amino acids. CDR1 MNHEY and CDR2 SMNVEV come from the germline V gene (reference sequence). CDR3 loop: CASSDYTDTQYF. In nucleotides, the CDR3 is TGTGCCAGCAGTGACTACACAGATACGCAGTATTTT.

V gene TRBV29-1 combines with J gene TRBJ1-2; 8 nucleotides align to TRBD1. This CDR3 has 12 residues. Germline CDR1 is SQVTM and CDR2 is ANQGSEA. V dropped 7 bases and J dropped 5; count of bases not matched to a gene: 6. CDR3 coding DNA: TGCAGCGCAACCGGACAGGGATATGGCTACACCTTC. It translates to CSATGQGYGYTF.

This clone occurred once. The CDR3 protein is CASSLASGQGNYGYTF. CDR3 coding DNA: TGTGCCAGCAGCTTAGCTTCGGGACAGGGGAACTATGGCTACACCTTC. The chain has TRBV7-2 and TRBJ1-2; 10 bases map to TRBD1. The CDR3 length is 16 residues. After removal of 0 bases from V and 2 bases from J, the junction contained 3 bases not matched to a gene. In germline, CDR1 is SGHTA, CDR2 FQGNSA.